Given below is one T cell receptor beta chain in context. A much bigger clone sits one base away, suggesting this may be a read error. TCRdb reprocessed the 5' RACE reads with MiXCR, giving one entry per CDR3 protein. Here the sample spans roughly 56,000 distinct CDR3 sequences, nearly 30% being singletons. The CDR3 is made up of 15 amino acids. Germline assignment: CDR1 KGHSH and CDR2 LQKENI. Naive CD4+ cells had CD25+ Tregs removed. The chain links TRBV18 to TRBJ1-3; no reliable D call. This clonotype was sampled from a female donor with breast cancer. Sequencing was performed on tumor-infiltrating naive CD4+ T cells sorted from the breast tumor. The subset: naive CD4+ T cells, CD4+CD45RA+CD25-. CDR3 nucleotides: TGTGCCAGCTCACCAAATCACCGCTCTGGAGACACCATATATTTT. Residues: CASSPNHRSGDTIYF.